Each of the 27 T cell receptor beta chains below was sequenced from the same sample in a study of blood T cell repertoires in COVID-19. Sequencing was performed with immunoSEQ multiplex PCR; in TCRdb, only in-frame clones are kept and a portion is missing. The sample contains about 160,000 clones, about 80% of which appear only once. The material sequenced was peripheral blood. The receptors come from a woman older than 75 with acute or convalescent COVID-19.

The CDR3 DNA reads TGTGCCAGCAGCTTCGGACAGGATAGCAATCAGCCCCAGCATTTT. Protein product: CASSFGQDSNQPQHF. The chain is built from TRBV5-7 and TRBJ1-5; TRBD1 aligns across 7 bases. TRBV5-7 is classed as an ORF, of uncertain function. V was pared by 2 bases and J by 0 bases, with 2 bases of the junction left unmatched. The CDR3 runs to 15 residues.

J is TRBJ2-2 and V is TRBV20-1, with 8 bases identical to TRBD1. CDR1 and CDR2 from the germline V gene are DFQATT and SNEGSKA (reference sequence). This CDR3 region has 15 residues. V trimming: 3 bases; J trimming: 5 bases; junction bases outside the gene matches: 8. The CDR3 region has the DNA TGCAGTGCTAGTTACCGGACAGGGCGAACCGGGGAGCTGTTTTTT. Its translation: CSASYRTGRTGELFF.

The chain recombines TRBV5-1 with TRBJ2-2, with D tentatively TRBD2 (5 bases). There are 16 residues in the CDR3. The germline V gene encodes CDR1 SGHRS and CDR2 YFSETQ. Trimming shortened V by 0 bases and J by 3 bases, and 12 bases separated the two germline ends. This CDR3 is CASSLGGSRHTGELFF. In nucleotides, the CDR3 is TGCGCCAGCAGCTTGGGCGGGTCCCGGCACACCGGGGAGCTGTTTTTT.

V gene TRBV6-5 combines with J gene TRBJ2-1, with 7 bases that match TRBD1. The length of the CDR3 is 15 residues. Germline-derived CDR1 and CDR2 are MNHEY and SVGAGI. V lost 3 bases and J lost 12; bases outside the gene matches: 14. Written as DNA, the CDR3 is TGTGCCAGCAGTTATAAGGGGGCTTGGTCGGATGGGCAGTTCTTC. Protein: CASSYKGAWSDGQFF.

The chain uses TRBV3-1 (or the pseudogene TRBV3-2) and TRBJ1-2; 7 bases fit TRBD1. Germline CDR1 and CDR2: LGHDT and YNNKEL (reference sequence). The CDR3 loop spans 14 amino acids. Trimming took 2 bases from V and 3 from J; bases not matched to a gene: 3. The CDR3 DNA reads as TGTGCCAGCAGCCAATTCACAGGGGACTATGGCTACACCTTC. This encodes CASSQFTGDYGYTF.

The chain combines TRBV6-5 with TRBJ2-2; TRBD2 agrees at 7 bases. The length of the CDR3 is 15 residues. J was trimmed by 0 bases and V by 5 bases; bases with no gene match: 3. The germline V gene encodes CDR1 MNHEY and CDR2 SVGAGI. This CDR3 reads CASSPRGANTGELFF. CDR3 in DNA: TGTGCCAGCAGTCCCCGGGGGGCGAACACCGGGGAGCTGTTTTTT.

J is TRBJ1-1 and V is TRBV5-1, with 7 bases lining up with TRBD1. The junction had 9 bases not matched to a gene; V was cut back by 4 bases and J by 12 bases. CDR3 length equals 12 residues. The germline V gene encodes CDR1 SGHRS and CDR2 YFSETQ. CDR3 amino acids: CASSTQGVETFF. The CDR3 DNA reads TGCGCCAGCAGCACCCAGGGGGTCGAAACTTTCTTT.

The CDR3 protein is CASSHTLIAIEQFF. The CDR3 nucleotides read TGTGCCAGCAGCCATACCCTCATAGCAATTGAGCAGTTCTTC. J is TRBJ2-1 and V is TRBV7-9, with D unresolved. Germline CDR1 is SEHNR and CDR2 is FQNEAQ (reference sequence). CDR3 size: 14 residues. V lost 5 bases and J 9 bases, leaving 17 bases between the germline ends. Full variable domain (remainder filled in from reference TRBV7-9 and TRBJ2-1): DTGVSQNPRHKITKRGQNVTFRCDPISEHNRLYWYRQTLGQGPEFLTYFQNEAQLEKSRLLSDRFSAERPKGSFSTLEIQRTEQGDSAMYLCASSHTLIAIEQFFGPGTRLTVL.

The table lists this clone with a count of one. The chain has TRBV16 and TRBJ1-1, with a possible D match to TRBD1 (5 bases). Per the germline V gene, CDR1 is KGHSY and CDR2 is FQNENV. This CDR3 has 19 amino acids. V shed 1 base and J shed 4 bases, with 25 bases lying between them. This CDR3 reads CASSQYWVTWGEVGTEAFF. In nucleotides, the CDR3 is TGTGCCAGCAGCCAATATTGGGTGACCTGGGGGGAGGTCGGCACTGAAGCTTTCTTT. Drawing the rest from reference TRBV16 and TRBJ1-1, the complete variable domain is GEEVAQTPKHLVRGEGQKAKLYCAPIKGHSYVFWYQQVLKNEFKFLISFQNENVFDETGMPKERFSAKCLPNSPCSLEIQATKLEDSAVYFCASSQYWVTWGEVGTEAFFGQGTRLTVV.

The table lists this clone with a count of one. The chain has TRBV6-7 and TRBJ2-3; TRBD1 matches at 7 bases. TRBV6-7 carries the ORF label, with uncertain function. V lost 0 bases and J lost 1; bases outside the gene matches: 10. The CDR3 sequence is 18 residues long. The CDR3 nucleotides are TGTGCCAGCAGTTACTCGGCCGACAGGGCACTACGCACAGATACGCAGTATTTT. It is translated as CASSYSADRALRTDTQYF.

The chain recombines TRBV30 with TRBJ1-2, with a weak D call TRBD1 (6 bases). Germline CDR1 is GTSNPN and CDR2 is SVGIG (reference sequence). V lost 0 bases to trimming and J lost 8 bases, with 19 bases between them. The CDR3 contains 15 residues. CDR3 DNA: TGTGCCTGGAGTGTCATAAGCAGGGGTTATGGCGGCTACACCTTC. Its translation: CAWSVISRGYGGYTF.

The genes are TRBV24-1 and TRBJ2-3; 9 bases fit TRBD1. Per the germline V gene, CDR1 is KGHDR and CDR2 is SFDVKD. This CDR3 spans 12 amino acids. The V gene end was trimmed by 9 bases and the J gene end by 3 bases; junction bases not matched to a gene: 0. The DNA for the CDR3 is TGTGCCACCGGGACAGGGACAGATACGCAGTATTTT. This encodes CATGTGTDTQYF.

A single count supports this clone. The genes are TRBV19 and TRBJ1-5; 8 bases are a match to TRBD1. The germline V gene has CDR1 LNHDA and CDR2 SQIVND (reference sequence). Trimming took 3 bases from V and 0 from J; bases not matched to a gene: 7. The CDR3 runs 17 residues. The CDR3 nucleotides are TGTGCCAGTAGTATTTGGCAGGGGGCGGGTAGCAATCAGCCCCAGCATTTT. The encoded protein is CASSIWQGAGSNQPQHF.

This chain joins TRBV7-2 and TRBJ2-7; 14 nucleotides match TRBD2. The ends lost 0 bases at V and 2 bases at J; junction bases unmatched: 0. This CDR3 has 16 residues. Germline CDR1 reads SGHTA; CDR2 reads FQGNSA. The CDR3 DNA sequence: TGTGCCAGCAGCTTAGCGACTAGCGGGAGGGCCTACGAGCAGTACTTC. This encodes CASSLATSGRAYEQYF.

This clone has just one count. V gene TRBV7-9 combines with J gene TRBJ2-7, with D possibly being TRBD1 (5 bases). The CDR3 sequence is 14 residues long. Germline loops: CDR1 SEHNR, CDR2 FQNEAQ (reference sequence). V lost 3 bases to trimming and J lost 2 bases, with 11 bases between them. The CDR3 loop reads CASSLSLGAYEQYF. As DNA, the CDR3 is TGTGCCAGCAGCTTGTCTCTAGGGGCCTACGAGCAGTACTTC.

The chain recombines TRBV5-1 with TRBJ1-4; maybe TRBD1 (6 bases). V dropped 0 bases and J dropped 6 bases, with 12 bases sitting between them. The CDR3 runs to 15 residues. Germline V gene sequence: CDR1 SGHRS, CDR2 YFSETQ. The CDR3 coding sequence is TGCGCCAGCAGCTTGGTGGGGGCTCCTCATGAAAAACTGTTTTTT. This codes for CASSLVGAPHEKLFF. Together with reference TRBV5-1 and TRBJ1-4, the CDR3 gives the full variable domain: KAGVTQTPRYLIKTRGQQVTLSCSPISGHRSVSWYQQTPGQGLQFLFEYFSETQRNKGNFPGRFSGRQFSNSRSEMNVSTLELGDSALYLCASSLVGAPHEKLFFGSGTQLSVL.

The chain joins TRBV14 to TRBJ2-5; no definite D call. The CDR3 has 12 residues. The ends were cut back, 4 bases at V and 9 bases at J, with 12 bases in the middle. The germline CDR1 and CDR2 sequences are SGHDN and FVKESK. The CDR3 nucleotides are TGTGCCAGCAGCCTCAACGCCAGGCCCCAGTACTTC. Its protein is CASSLNARPQYF.

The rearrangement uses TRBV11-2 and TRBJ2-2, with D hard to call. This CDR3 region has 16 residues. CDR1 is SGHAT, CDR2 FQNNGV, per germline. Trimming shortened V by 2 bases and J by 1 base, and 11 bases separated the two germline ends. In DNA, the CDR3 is TGTGCCAGCAGCTTATCCAGGCTGCGGAACACCGGGGAGCTGTTTTTT. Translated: CASSLSRLRNTGELFF.

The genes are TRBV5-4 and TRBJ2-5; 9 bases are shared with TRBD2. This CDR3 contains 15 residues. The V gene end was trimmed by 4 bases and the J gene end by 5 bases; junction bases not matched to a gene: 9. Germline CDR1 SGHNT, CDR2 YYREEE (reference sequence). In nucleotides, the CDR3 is TGTGCCAGCAGCCCGTTAGCGGGAGAGGCGGAGACCCAGTACTTC. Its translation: CASSPLAGEAETQYF.

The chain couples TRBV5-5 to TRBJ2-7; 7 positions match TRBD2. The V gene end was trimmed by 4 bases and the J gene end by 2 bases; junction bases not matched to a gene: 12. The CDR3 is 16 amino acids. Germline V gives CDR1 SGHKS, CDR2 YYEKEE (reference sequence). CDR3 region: CASSLGGSVPAYEQYF. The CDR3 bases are TGTGCCAGCAGCCTGGGAGGGTCAGTCCCTGCCTACGAGCAGTACTTC.

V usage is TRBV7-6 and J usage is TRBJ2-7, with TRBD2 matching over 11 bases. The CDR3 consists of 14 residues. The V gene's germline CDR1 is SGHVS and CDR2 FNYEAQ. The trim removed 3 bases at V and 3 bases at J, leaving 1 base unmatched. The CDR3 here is CASSFTSGSYEQYF. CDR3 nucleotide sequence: TGTGCCAGCAGCTTTACTAGCGGGAGCTACGAGCAGTACTTC.

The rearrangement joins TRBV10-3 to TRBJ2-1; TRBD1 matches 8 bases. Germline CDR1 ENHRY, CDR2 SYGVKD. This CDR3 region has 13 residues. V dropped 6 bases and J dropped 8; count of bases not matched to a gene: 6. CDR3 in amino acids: CAIRGQAGDEQFF. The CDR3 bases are TGTGCCATCAGGGGACAGGCTGGAGATGAGCAGTTCTTC.

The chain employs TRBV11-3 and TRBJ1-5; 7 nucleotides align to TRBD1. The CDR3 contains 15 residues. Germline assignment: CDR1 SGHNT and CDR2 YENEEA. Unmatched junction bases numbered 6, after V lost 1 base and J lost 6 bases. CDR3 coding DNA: TGTGCCAGCAGCTTAGGGGGACAGATGAGTCAGCCCCAGCATTTT. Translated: CASSLGGQMSQPQHF. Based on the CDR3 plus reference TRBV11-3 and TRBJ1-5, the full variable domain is EAGVVQSPRYKIIEKKQPVAFWCNPISGHNTLYWYLQNLGQGPELLIRYENEEAVDDSQLPKDRFSAERLKGVDSTLKIQPAELGDSAVYLCASSLGGQMSQPQHFGDGTRLSIL.

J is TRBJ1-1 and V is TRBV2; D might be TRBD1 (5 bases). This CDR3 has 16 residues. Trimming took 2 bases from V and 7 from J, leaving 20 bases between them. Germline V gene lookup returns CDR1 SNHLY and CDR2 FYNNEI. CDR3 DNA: TGTGCCAGCAGTGAACGAGGGACTAACTCCGCATTTGAAGCTTTCTTT. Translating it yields CASSERGTNSAFEAFF.

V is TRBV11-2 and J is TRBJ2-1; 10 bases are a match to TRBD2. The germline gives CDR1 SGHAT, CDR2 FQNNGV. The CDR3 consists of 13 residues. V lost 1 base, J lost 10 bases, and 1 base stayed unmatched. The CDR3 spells CASSLGGLAEQFF. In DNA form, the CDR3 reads TGTGCCAGCAGCTTAGGGGGACTAGCGGAGCAGTTCTTC.

The chain's CDR3 is CASKGTGLSGANVLTF. DNA for the CDR3: TGTGCCAGTAAGGGGACAGGGCTCTCTGGGGCCAACGTCCTGACTTTC. This chain joins TRBV19 and TRBJ2-6, with TRBD1 identical over 9 bases. From germline, CDR1 is LNHDA and CDR2 SQIVND (reference sequence). Germline trimming cut 7 bases from V and 0 bases from J; bases unmatched to any gene: 4. The CDR3 runs to 16 residues.

Here the CDR3 reads CASSPGYSSYNEQFF. CDR3 nucleotides: TGTGCCAGCAGCCCAGGGTACAGCTCCTACAATGAGCAGTTCTTC. The chain has TRBV5-6 and TRBJ2-1; possible D gene TRBD1, 5 bases. V lost 4 bases to trimming and J lost 0 bases, with 11 bases between them. CDR3 length equals 15 residues. In germline, CDR1 is SGHDT, CDR2 YYEEEE.